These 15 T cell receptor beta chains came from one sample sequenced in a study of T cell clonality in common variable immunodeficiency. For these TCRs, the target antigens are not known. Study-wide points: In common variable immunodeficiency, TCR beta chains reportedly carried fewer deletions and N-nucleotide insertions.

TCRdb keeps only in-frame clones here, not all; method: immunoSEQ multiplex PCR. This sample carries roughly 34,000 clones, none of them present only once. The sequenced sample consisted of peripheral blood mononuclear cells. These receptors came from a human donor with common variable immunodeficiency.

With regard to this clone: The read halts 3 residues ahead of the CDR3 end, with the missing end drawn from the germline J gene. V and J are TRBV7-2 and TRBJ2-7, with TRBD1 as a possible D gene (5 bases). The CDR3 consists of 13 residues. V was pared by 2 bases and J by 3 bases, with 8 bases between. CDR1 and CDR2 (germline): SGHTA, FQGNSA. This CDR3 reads CASSLTTGYEQYF. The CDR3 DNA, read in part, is TGTGCCAGCAGCTTAACTACAGGCTACGAG.

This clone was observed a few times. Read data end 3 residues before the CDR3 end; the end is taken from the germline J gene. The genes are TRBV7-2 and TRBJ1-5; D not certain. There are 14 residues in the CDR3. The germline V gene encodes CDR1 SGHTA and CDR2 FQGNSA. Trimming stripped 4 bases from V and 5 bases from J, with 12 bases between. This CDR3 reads CASSSTAGDQPQHF. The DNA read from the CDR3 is TGTGCCAGCAGCTCTACAGCCGGCGATCAGCCC.

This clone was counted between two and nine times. This CDR3 reads CASSLRQAESSDTQYF. The sequenced part of the CDR3 DNA is TGTGCCAGCAGCCTCCGACAGGCAGAAAGCTCAGATACG. The J gene is TRBJ2-3, the V gene TRBV18, with TRBD1 as a possible D gene (6 bases). The CDR3 end is not reached by the read, which stops 3 residues before it; the germline J gene fills it in. Germline V CDR1 and CDR2: KGHSH, LQKENI. This CDR3 spans 16 amino acids. V gave up 8 bases and J gave up 4 bases, with 22 bases separating them.

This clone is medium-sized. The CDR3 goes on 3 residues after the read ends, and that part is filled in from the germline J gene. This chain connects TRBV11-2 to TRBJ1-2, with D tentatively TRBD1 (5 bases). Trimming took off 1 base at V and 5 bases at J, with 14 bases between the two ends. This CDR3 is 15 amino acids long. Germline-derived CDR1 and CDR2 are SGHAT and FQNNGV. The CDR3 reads CASSLGPGSIYGYTF. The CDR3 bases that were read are TGTGCCAGCAGCTTAGGTCCAGGGTCCATTTATGGC.

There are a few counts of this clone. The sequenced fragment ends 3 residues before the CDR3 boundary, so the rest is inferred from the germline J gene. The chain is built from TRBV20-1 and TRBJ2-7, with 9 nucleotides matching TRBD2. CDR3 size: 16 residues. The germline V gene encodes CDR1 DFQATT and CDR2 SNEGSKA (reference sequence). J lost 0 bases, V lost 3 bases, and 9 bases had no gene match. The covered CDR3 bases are TGCAGTGCTAGCCAGGCACTAGCGGGTGTCTCCTACGAG. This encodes CSASQALAGVSYE. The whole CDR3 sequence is CSASQALAGVSYEQYF.

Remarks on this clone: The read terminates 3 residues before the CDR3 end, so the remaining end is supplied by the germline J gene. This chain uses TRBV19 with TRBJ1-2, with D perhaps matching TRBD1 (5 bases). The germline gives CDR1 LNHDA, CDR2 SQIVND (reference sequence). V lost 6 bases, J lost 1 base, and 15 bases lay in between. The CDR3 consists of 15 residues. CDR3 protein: CASSARRAVNYGYTF. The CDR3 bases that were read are TGTGCCAGTAGCGCCCGCAGGGCCGTTAACTATGGC.

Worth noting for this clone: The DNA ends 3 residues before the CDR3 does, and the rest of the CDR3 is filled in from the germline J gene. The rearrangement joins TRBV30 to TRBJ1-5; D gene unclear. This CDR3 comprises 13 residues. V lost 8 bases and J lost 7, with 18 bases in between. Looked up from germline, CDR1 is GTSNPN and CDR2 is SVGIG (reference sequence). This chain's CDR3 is CASSIRKEQPQHF. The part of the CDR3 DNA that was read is TGTGCCAGTAGTATCCGTAAAGAGCAGCCC.

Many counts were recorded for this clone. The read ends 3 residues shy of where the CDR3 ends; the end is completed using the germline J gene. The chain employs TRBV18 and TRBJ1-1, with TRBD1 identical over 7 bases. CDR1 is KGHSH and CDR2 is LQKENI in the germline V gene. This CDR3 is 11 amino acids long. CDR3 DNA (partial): TGTGCCAGCTCACCGGACAGGGAA. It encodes CASSPDRE. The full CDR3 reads CASSPDREAFF.

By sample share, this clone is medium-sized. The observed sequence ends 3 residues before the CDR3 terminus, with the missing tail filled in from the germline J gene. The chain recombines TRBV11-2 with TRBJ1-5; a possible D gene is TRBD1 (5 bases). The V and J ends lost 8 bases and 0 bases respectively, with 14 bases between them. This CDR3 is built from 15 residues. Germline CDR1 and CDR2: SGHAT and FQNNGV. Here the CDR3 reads CASGPGGYSNQPQHF. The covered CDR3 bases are TGTGCCAGCGGACCCGGGGGGTATAGCAATCAGCCC. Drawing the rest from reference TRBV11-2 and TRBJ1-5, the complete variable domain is EAGVAQSPRYKIIEKRQSVAFWCNPISGHATLYWYQQILGQGPKLLIQFQNNGVVDDSQLPKDRFSAERLKGVDSTLKIQPAKLEDSAVYLCASGPGGYSNQPQHFGDGTRLSIL.

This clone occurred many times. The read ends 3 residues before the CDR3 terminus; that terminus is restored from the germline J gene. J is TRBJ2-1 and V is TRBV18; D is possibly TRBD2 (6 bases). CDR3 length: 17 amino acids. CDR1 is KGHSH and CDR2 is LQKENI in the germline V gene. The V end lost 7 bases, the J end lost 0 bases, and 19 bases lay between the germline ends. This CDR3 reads CASLNPTGGNSYNEQFF. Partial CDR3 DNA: TGTGCCAGCTTAAACCCCACTGGCGGGAACTCCTACAATGAG.

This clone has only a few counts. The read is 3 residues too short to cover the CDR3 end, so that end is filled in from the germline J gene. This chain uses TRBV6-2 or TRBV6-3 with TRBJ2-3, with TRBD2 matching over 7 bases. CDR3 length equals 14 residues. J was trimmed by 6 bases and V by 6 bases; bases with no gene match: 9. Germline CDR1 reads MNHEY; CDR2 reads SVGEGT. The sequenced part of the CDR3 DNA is TGTGCCAGCAGCCCCGAATACGGGGGGGATACG. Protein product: CASSPEYGGDT. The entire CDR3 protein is CASSPEYGGDTQYF.

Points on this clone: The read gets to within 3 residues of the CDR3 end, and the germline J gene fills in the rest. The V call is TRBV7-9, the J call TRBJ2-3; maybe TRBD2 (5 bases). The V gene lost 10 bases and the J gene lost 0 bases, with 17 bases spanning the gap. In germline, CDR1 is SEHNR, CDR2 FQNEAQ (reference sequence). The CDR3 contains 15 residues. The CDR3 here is CATTEAASSTDTQYF. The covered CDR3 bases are TGTGCCACCACCGAAGCGGCCTCTAGCACAGATACG. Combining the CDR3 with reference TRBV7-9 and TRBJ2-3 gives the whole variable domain DTGVSQNPRHKITKRGQNVTFRCDPISEHNRLYWYRQTLGQGPEFLTYFQNEAQLEKSRLLSDRFSAERPKGSFSTLEIQRTEQGDSAMYLCATTEAASSTDTQYFGPGTRLTVL.

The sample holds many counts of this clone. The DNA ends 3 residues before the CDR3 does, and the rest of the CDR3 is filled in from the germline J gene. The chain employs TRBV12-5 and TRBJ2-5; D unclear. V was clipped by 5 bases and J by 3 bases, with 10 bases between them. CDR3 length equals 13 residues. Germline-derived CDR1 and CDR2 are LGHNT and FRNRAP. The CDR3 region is CASGLDLKETQYF. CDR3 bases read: TGTGCTAGTGGTCTGGACCTAAAAGAGACC. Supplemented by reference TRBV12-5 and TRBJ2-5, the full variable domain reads DARVTQTPRHKVTEMGQEVTMRCQPILGHNTVFWYRQTMMQGLELLAYFRNRAPLDDSGMPKDRFSAEMPDATLATLKIQPSEPRDSAVYFCASGLDLKETQYFGPGTRLLVL.

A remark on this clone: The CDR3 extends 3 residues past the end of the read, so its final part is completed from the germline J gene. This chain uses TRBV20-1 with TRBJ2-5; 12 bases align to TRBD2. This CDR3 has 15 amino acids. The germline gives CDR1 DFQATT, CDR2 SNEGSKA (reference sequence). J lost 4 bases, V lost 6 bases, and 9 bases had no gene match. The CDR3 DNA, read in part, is TGCAGTGCAAGTAGGCTAGCGGGAGGGAGAGAGACC. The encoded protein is CSASRLAGGRET. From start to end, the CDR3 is CSASRLAGGRETQYF.

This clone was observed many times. CDR3 loop: CASSFYTERNYEQYF. Partial CDR3 DNA: TGTGCCAGCAGTTTTTACACAGAGAGAAACTACGAG. The J gene is TRBJ2-7, the V gene TRBV28; no clear D. Coverage ceases 3 residues before the CDR3 finishes, and the germline J gene fills in the end. The V end was cut by 3 bases, the J end by 3 bases, with 15 bases between. From germline, CDR1 is MDHEN and CDR2 SYDVKM. The CDR3 runs to 15 residues. The complete variable domain, with remaining parts taken from reference TRBV28 and TRBJ2-7, reads DVKVTQSSRYLVKRTGEKVFLECVQDMDHENMFWYRQDPGLGLRLIYFSYDVKMKEKGDIPEGYSVSREKKERFSLILESASTNQTSMYLCASSFYTERNYEQYFGPGTRLTVT.